These 31 T cell receptor beta chains originate from one sample sequenced in a study of T cell repertoires in cytomegalovirus infection (dated by TCRdb to between 2018 and 2020). TCRdb shows the sequencer as Illumina HiSeq 1500. Using fastp trimming at Q25 and MiXCR clonotype assembly, TCRdb reanalyzed the public sequencing data and kept in-frame beta chains. Each CDR3 protein gets just one entry, which takes the most common genes and DNA from the rows behind it. Present in this sample are 300,000 to 450,000 distinct CDR3 sequences, roughly 18% of which were seen just once. The ten largest clones represent approximately 8% of the sample. Sample: PBMCs. The receptors were sampled from a human donor in good health (CMV status not recorded). Some clones in this sample may be carry-over from other donors' samples.

This clonotype was seen many times. CDR3 sequence reads: CASSLEGQSTDTQYF. DNA of the CDR3: TGTGCCAGCAGCTTAGAGGGGCAGAGCACAGATACGCAGTATTTT. V usage is TRBV7-2 and J usage is TRBJ2-3; perhaps TRBD1 as D (5 bases). V was trimmed by 1 base and J by 0 bases, leaving 8 bases between them. This CDR3 region has 15 residues. Germline V CDR1 and CDR2: SGHTA, FQGNSA.

This clonotype was counted a few times. V usage is TRBV7-8 and J usage is TRBJ1-4, with D possibly being TRBD1 (5 bases). The CDR3 has 15 residues. V shed 2 bases and J shed 5 bases, with 12 bases lying between them. CDR1 is SGHVS, CDR2 FQNEAQ, per germline. CDR3 coding DNA: TGTGCCAGCAGCTTATCACCCAGGGCGAATGAAAAACTGTTTTTT. Its protein is CASSLSPRANEKLFF.

At least ten counts were recorded for this clonotype. The chain has TRBV7-2 and TRBJ2-5; TRBD2 is a possible D gene (6 bases). Looked up from germline, CDR1 is SGHTA and CDR2 is FQGNSA. V gave up 4 bases and J gave up 9 bases, with 15 bases separating them. The CDR3 has 13 residues. CDR3 protein: CASSWDSPGAQYF. The CDR3 DNA is TGTGCCAGCAGCTGGGACTCTCCCGGGGCCCAGTACTTC.

This clonotype turned up a few times. The gene calls are TRBV7-2 and TRBJ2-5; 7 nucleotides match TRBD1. Per germline, CDR1 SGHTA and CDR2 FQGNSA. With 5 bases clipped from V and 1 base from J, the junction kept 4 bases outside the gene matches. This CDR3 has 14 residues. The CDR3 spells CASSPQGPQETQYF. CDR3 in DNA: TGTGCCAGCAGCCCACAGGGGCCCCAAGAGACCCAGTACTTC.

The rearrangement uses TRBV20-1 and TRBJ2-1, with 10 bases fitting TRBD2. CDR1 is DFQATT and CDR2 is SNEGSKA in the germline V gene (reference sequence). CDR3 length: 14 amino acids. V trimming: 6 bases; J trimming: 2 bases; junction bases outside the gene matches: 4. The CDR3: CSAASGGPYNEQFF. The CDR3 bases are TGCAGTGCGGCTAGCGGGGGCCCCTACAATGAGCAGTTCTTC.

This clonotype has just a few counts. This sequence joins TRBV7-2 and TRBJ1-2; perhaps TRBD1 as D (5 bases). The CDR3 totals 17 residues. Trimming stripped 4 bases from V and 4 bases from J, with 22 bases between. CDR1 and CDR2 from the germline V gene are SGHTA and FQGNSA. As DNA, the CDR3 is TGTGCCAGCAGCTCGCGGGGGGGGGGAGAATATAGCTATGGCTACACCTTC. Protein product: CASSSRGGGEYSYGYTF.

This clonotype has just a few counts. The rearrangement joins TRBV7-9 to TRBJ2-3; 10 nucleotides align to TRBD2. With V trimmed by 3 bases and J by 3 bases, 3 bases remained unmatched. Per germline, CDR1 SEHNR and CDR2 FQNEAQ (reference sequence). CDR3 length equals 15 residues. This chain's CDR3 is CASSFLAGATDTQYF. The CDR3 nucleotides read TGTGCCAGCAGCTTCCTAGCGGGAGCGACAGATACGCAGTATTTT.

The chain couples TRBV9 to TRBJ2-7; 9 bases are shared with TRBD2. CDR1 is SGDLS and CDR2 is YYNGEE in the germline V gene. The CDR3 runs to 16 residues. The V and J ends lost 4 bases and 7 bases, in that order; junction bases with no gene match: 15. The CDR3 protein is CASSPWGLASSWEQYF. CDR3 coding DNA: TGTGCCAGCAGCCCCTGGGGACTAGCTTCGTCTTGGGAGCAGTACTTC.

This chain links TRBV9 with TRBJ2-7; D not resolved. CDR1 and CDR2 (germline): SGDLS, YYNGEE. This CDR3 has 12 amino acids. The V end was cut by 0 bases, the J end by 3 bases, with 4 bases between. CDR3 nucleotide sequence: TGTGCCAGCAGCGTAGACGGCTACGAGCAGTACTTC. Protein product: CASSVDGYEQYF.

The rearrangement uses TRBV5-5 and TRBJ1-1; D is unclear. V lost 1 base to trimming and J lost 0 bases, with 10 bases between them. The CDR3 contains 15 residues. CDR1 is SGHKS and CDR2 is YYEKEE in the germline V gene (reference sequence). The CDR3 nucleotides read TGTGCCAGCAGCTTGAGGCGCAGGTTGAACACTGAAGCTTTCTTT. Translated: CASSLRRRLNTEAFF.

This clonotype appeared a few times. The J gene is TRBJ1-5, the V gene TRBV23-1; a possible D gene is TRBD1 (5 bases). TRBV23-1 is an ORF; its function is uncertain. The CDR3 has 13 residues. The ends were cut back, 7 bases at V and 1 base at J, with 8 bases in the middle. The CDR3 region is CASTRDSNQPQHF. The CDR3 DNA sequence: TGCGCCAGCACTCGGGACAGCAATCAGCCCCAGCATTTT.

The table lists this clonotype with many counts. The chain uses TRBV7-2 and TRBJ2-3; possibly TRBD2 for D (6 bases). Trimming took 1 base from V and 5 from J, leaving 16 bases between them. The CDR3 runs 16 residues. CDR1 is SGHTA and CDR2 is FQGNSA in the germline V gene. CDR3 in DNA: TGTGCCAGCAGCTTAGGGTGGACTACGGCGGGAGATACGCAGTATTTT. It encodes CASSLGWTTAGDTQYF.

J is TRBJ1-2 and V is TRBV15; the D is unclear. The CDR3 spans 15 residues. Germline CDR1 reads LNHNV; CDR2 reads YYDKDF (reference sequence). V dropped 2 bases and J dropped 7 bases, with 17 bases sitting between them. The CDR3 is CATSRFSEDDSGYTF. In nucleotides, the CDR3 is TGTGCCACCAGCAGATTCTCCGAAGACGATTCTGGCTACACCTTC.

The chain joins TRBV9 to TRBJ1-1; D ambiguous. Per the germline V gene, CDR1 is SGDLS and CDR2 is YYNGEE. This CDR3 contains 16 residues. The V gene lost 2 bases and the J gene lost 3 bases, with 17 bases spanning the gap. The CDR3 coding sequence is TGTGCCAGCAGCGTTAGTGAGACTGAATTTCACACTGAAGCTTTCTTT. It translates to CASSVSETEFHTEAFF.

In its sample, this clonotype was seen many times. The chain uses TRBV7-2 and TRBJ2-3, with TRBD2 identical over 9 bases. Germline CDR1 and CDR2: SGHTA and FQGNSA. The CDR3 extends over 16 amino acids. J was trimmed by 3 bases and V by 5 bases; bases with no gene match: 9. This CDR3 is CASSPGGLAGTDTQYF. DNA for the CDR3: TGTGCCAGCAGCCCGGGAGGGCTAGCGGGGACAGATACGCAGTATTTT. Filled out from reference TRBV7-2 and TRBJ2-3, the complete variable domain reads GAGVSQSPSNKVTEKGKDVELRCDPISGHTALYWYRQSLGQGLEFLIYFQGNSAPDKSGLPSDRFSAERTGGSVSTLTIQRTQQEDSAVYLCASSPGGLAGTDTQYFGPGTRLTVL.

This clonotype turned up a few times. The chain recombines TRBV20-1 with TRBJ2-3, with 7 bases fitting TRBD2. The CDR3 consists of 15 residues. In germline, CDR1 is DFQATT, CDR2 SNEGSKA (reference sequence). Unmatched junction bases numbered 7, after V lost 2 bases and J lost 2 bases. The CDR3 reads CSARLGGEATDTQYF. Written as DNA, the CDR3 is TGCAGTGCTAGACTGGGGGGGGAGGCCACAGATACGCAGTATTTT.

This clonotype was seen at least ten times. This CDR3 is CASQDRSNEKLFF. The DNA for the CDR3 is TGTGCCAGTCAAGACAGATCTAATGAAAAACTGTTTTTT. This chain connects TRBV19 to TRBJ1-4; possible D gene TRBD1, 5 bases. CDR1 and CDR2 (germline): LNHDA, SQIVND (reference sequence). Trimming took off 8 bases at V and 3 bases at J, with 10 bases between the two ends. CDR3 length equals 13 residues.

The chain is built from TRBV28 and TRBJ1-5; D unresolved. The CDR3 is 13 residues long. Germline V gene sequence: CDR1 MDHEN, CDR2 SYDVKM. Trimming stripped 6 bases from V and 11 bases from J, with 17 bases between. CDR3 in DNA: TGTGCCAGCAGACGGGAAGATCACGGTACCCAGCATTTT. Translated, it gives CASRREDHGTQHF.

This clonotype showed up many times. The chain links TRBV7-6 to TRBJ2-3; TRBD1 matches 10 bases. Germline CDR1 and CDR2: SGHVS and FNYEAQ. V lost 5 bases, J lost 4 bases, and 6 bases stayed unmatched. The CDR3 is 15 residues long. For the CDR3, the DNA is TGTGCCAGCAGCACCGGGACAGGGGCCCCAGATACGCAGTATTTT. It yields the protein CASSTGTGAPDTQYF.

The chain uses TRBV20-1 and TRBJ2-4, with 8 bases identical to TRBD1. The CDR3 sequence is 17 residues long. Germline CDR1 and CDR2: DFQATT and SNEGSKA (reference sequence). J lost 2 bases, V lost 3 bases, and 12 bases had no gene match. CDR3 DNA sequence: TGCAGTGCTAGGGGGGACAGGATACGTTTGTCCAAAAACATTCAGTACTTC. Amino acid sequence: CSARGDRIRLSKNIQYF.

Only a few counts were recorded for this clonotype. The chain employs TRBV5-6 and TRBJ1-1; D not certain. Germline V gene data show CDR1 as SGHDT and CDR2 as YYEEEE. The CDR3 is 12 residues long. The V and J ends lost 0 bases and 11 bases respectively, with 11 bases between them. The CDR3 nucleotides are TGTGCCAGCAGCTTGGGAGTACGCGCGGCTTTCTTT. Its translation is CASSLGVRAAFF.

This clonotype has ten or more counts. The chain has TRBV7-9 and TRBJ1-1; D is unclear. The V and J ends lost 5 bases and 6 bases respectively, with 10 bases between them. Germline V gene sequence: CDR1 SEHNR, CDR2 FQNEAQ (reference sequence). The CDR3 has 12 residues. The CDR3 is CASSREEAEAFF. The CDR3 nucleotides are TGTGCCAGCAGCCGAGAGGAGGCTGAAGCTTTCTTT.

V is TRBV11-2 and J is TRBJ2-3, with D unresolved. Trimming removed 1 base at V and 2 bases at J, with 7 bases between. CDR3 length equals 14 residues. Germline V lookup: CDR1 SGHAT, CDR2 FQNNGV. This CDR3 is CASSLGKATDTQYF. DNA of the CDR3: TGTGCCAGCAGCTTAGGTAAAGCCACAGATACGCAGTATTTT.

This clonotype was seen only a few times. This chain links TRBV25-1 with TRBJ1-6; 8 bases fit TRBD1. CDR3 length: 14 residues. J lost 6 bases, V lost 6 bases, and 4 bases had no gene match. CDR1 and CDR2 (germline): MGHDK, SYGVNS. The CDR3 DNA follows: TGTGCCAGCAGAGGCGACAGGGGTAATTCACCCCTCCACTTT. Its protein product is CASRGDRGNSPLHF.

The chain employs TRBV3-1 and TRBJ2-3; 7 bases align to TRBD2. The CDR3 runs to 16 residues. The V and J ends lost 4 bases and 0 bases, in that order; junction bases with no gene match: 7. Germline loops: CDR1 LGHDT, CDR2 YNNKEL (reference sequence). The CDR3 nucleotides are TGTGCCAGCAGCCTCGGGGGGTTCTCTAGCACAGATACGCAGTATTTT. This gives the protein CASSLGGFSSTDTQYF.

The V and J genes are TRBV11-2 and TRBJ2-5; 8 bases line up with TRBD1. Germline trimming cut 5 bases from V and 3 bases from J; bases unmatched to any gene: 11. Germline-derived CDR1 and CDR2 are SGHAT and FQNNGV. The CDR3 is 16 residues long. The CDR3 is CASSSLPGQVEETQYF. DNA of the CDR3: TGTGCCAGCAGCAGCCTCCCGGGACAGGTTGAAGAGACCCAGTACTTC.

This clonotype occurred a few times. The chain links TRBV2 to TRBJ2-5; TRBD1 matches 7 bases. The germline CDR1 and CDR2 sequences are SNHLY and FYNNEI. With 6 bases clipped from V and 4 bases from J, the junction kept 2 bases outside the gene matches. The CDR3 has 12 residues. The CDR3 DNA follows: TGTGCCAGCAGACAGGGGAGAGAGACCCAGTACTTC. It encodes CASRQGRETQYF.

This clonotype appeared a few times. J is TRBJ2-1 and V is TRBV5-4, with 7 positions matching TRBD2. Germline CDR1 SGHNT, CDR2 YYREEE (reference sequence). The CDR3 totals 15 residues. V trimming: 4 bases; J trimming: 5 bases; junction bases outside the gene matches: 9. CDR3 protein: CASSPRAGADNEQFF. CDR3 DNA: TGTGCCAGCAGCCCCCGGGCGGGAGCGGACAATGAGCAGTTCTTC.

Concerning this clonotype: This may arise from a read error, as a much more abundant clone is one base away. V gene TRBV7-2 combines with J gene TRBJ2-1; TRBD1 or TRBD2 may be the D gene (5 bases each). CDR3 size: 15 residues. The germline gives CDR1 SGHTA, CDR2 FQGNSA. Trimming took off 5 bases at V and 9 bases at J, with 20 bases between the two ends. CDR3 amino acids: CASSTTLAHGGEQFF. In DNA form, the CDR3 reads TGTGCCAGCAGCACCACTCTAGCCCATGGGGGTGAGCAGTTCTTC.

This clonotype was counted many times. The chain carries TRBV7-2 and TRBJ2-3; 7 nucleotides line up with TRBD1. The CDR3 covers 14 residues. Germline assignment: CDR1 SGHTA and CDR2 FQGNSA. Germline trimming cut 4 bases from V and 2 bases from J; bases unmatched to any gene: 3. The CDR3 reads CASSWDSYTDTQYF. In nucleotides, the CDR3 is TGTGCCAGCAGCTGGGACAGCTACACAGATACGCAGTATTTT.

This clonotype came up a few times. This rearrangement joins TRBV19 to TRBJ2-1; possibly TRBD2 for D (6 bases). Per the germline V gene, CDR1 is LNHDA and CDR2 is SQIVND (reference sequence). This CDR3 is 17 amino acids long. V dropped 2 bases and J dropped 4 bases, with 18 bases sitting between them. CDR3 residues: CASSITGGPVGYNEQFF. The DNA for the CDR3 is TGTGCCAGTAGTATAACCGGGGGACCAGTGGGGTACAATGAGCAGTTCTTC. Variable domain in full (rest from reference TRBV19 and TRBJ2-1): DGGITQSPKYLFRKEGQNVTLSCEQNLNHDAMYWYRQDPGQGLRLIYYSQIVNDFQKGDIAEGYSVSREKKESFPLTVTSAQKNPTAFYLCASSITGGPVGYNEQFFGPGTRLTVL.